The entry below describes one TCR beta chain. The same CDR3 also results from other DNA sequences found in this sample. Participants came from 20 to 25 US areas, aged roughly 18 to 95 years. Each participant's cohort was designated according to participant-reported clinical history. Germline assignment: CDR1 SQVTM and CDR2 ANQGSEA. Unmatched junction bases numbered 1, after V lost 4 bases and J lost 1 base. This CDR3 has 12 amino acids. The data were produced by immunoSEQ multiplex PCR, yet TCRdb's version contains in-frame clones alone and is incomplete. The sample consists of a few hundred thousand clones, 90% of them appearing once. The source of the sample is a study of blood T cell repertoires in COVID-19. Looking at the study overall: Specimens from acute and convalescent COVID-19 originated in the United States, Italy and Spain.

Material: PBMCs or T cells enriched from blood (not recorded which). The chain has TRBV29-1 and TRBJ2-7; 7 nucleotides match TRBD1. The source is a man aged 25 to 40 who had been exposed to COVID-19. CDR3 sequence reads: CSVGQGSYEQYF. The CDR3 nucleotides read TGCAGCGTTGGACAGGGATCCTACGAGCAGTACTTC.